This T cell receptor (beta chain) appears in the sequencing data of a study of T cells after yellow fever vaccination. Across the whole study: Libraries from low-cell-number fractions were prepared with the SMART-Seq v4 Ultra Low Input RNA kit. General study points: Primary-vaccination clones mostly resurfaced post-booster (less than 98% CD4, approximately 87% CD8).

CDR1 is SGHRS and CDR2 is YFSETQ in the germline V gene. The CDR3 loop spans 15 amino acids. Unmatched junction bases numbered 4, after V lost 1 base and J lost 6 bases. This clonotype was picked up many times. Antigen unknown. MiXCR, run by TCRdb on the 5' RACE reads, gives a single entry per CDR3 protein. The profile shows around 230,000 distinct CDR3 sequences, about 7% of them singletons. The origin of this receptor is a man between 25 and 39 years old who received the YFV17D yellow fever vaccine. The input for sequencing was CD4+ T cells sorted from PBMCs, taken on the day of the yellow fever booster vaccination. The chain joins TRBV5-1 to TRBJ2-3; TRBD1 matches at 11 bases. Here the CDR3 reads CASSLKGTGGDTQYF. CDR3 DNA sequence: TGCGCCAGCAGCTTGAAAGGGACAGGGGGGGATACGCAGTATTTT.